This TCR beta chain comes out of a study of T cell changes during pregnancy in multiple sclerosis. Generated by immunoSEQ multiplex PCR, the TCRdb table keeps only in-frame clones and is missing some. There are 65,000 to 90,000 clones in the sample; roughly nine tenths occur only once, and approximately 2.4% lies in the top ten. The germline CDR1 and CDR2 sequences are MNHEY and SVGAGI. The V and J ends lost 6 bases and 4 bases respectively, with 15 bases between them. This CDR3 contains 15 residues. The chain combines TRBV6-5 with TRBJ1-4; D gene ambiguous. Sequences were derived from peripheral blood, sampled in the first trimester of pregnancy. This sequence originates from a female donor with multiple sclerosis, enrolled in a pregnancy study. In DNA, the CDR3 is TGTGCCAGCAGCTACAATAGGGAGGTTAATGAAAAACTGTTTTTT. This gives the protein CASSYNREVNEKLFF.